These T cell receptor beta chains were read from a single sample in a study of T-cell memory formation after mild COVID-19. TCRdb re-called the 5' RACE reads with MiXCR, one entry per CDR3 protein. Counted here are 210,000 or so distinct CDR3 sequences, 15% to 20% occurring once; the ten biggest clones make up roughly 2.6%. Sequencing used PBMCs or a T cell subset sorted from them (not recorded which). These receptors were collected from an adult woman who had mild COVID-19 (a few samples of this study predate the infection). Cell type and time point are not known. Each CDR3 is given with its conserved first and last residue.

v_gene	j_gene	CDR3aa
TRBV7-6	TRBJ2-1	CASSLATGGNEQFF
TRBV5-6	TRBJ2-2	CASSSGLNTGELFF
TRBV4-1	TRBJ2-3	CASSQEAVPSTDTQYF
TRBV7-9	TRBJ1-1	CASSLRQGPNTEAFF
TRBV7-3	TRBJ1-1	CASSFSPGQSTEAFF
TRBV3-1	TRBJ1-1	CASSQWTENTEAFF
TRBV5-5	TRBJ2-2	CASSLASGRNTGELFF
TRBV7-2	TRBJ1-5	CASSLDPTYQPQHF
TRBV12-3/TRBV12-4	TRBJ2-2	CALKGGVNTGELFF
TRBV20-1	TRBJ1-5	CSATKQGSSNQPQHF
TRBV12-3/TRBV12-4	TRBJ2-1	CASSPGTTRGAEQFF
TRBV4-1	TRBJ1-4	CASSPSSGLTLGKLFF
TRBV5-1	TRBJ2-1	CASSFFRPSGNEQFF